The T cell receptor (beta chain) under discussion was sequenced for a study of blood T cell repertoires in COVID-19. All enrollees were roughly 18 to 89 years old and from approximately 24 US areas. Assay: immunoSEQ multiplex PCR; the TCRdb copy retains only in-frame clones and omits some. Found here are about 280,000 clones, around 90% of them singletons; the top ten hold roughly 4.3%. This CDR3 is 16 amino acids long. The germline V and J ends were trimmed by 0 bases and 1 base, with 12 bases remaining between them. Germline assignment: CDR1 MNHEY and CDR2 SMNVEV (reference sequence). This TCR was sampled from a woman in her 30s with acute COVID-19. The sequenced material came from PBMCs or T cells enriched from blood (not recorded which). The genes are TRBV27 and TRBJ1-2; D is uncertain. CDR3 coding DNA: TGTGCCAGCAGTTTATCGGGGAGGACGGGTAACTATGGCTACACCTTC. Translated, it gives CASSLSGRTGNYGYTF.